Below, 32 T cell receptor beta chains from the same sample are listed, as sequenced in a study of T-cell reconstitution after alpha-beta-depleted transplantation in children. Preparation of the TCRbeta library involved a method that used unique molecular identifiers. TCRdb re-called the PCR reads with MiXCR, one entry per CDR3 protein. This table holds about 500,000 distinct CDR3 sequences, 32% found once. This material consisted of PBMCs from the stem cell graft donor, taken from the stem cell graft. The receptors come from a human donor who donated a stem cell graft to a child with aplastic anemia.

The rearrangement joins TRBV7-2 to TRBJ2-5; D is unresolved. Trimming pared 2 bases from V and 4 bases from J, leaving 8 bases between. Germline CDR1 is SGHTA and CDR2 is FQGNSA. CDR3 length: 13 residues. The CDR3 region is CASSLRVLETQYF. The CDR3 region has the DNA TGTGCCAGCAGCTTAAGGGTTTTAGAGACCCAGTACTTC.

V usage is TRBV7-9 and J usage is TRBJ2-3; weak D call: TRBD2 (5 bases). Per the germline V gene, CDR1 is SEHNR and CDR2 is FQNEAQ (reference sequence). The CDR3 extends over 14 amino acids. Trimming pared 1 base from V and 7 bases from J, leaving 12 bases between. CDR3 sequence reads: CASSLGRTVNTQYF. The CDR3 DNA sequence: TGTGCCAGCAGCTTAGGGCGGACTGTAAATACGCAGTATTTT.

The chain couples TRBV7-8 to TRBJ2-7; D gene uncertain. Looked up from germline, CDR1 is SGHVS and CDR2 is FQNEAQ. The CDR3 has 16 residues. V was trimmed by 2 bases and J by 7 bases, leaving 21 bases between them. CDR3 amino acids: CASSLNAHGTSREQYF. CDR3 in DNA: TGTGCCAGCAGCTTAAATGCACACGGAACCTCTCGAGAGCAGTACTTC.

In this sample, this clonotype turned up a few times. The chain carries TRBV6-2 or TRBV6-3 and TRBJ2-3; no definite D call. The CDR3 is 14 amino acids. Looked up from germline, CDR1 is MNHEY and CDR2 is SVGEGT. With 6 bases removed from V and 4 bases from J, the gap between germline ends came to 14 bases. The CDR3 reads CASSAQLWADTQYF. The CDR3 DNA reads as TGTGCCAGCAGCGCACAACTCTGGGCAGATACGCAGTATTTT.

This clonotype appeared a few times. The chain employs TRBV30 and TRBJ1-1; D not certain. The CDR3 extends over 14 amino acids. The V end lost 0 bases, the J end lost 0 bases, and 8 bases lay between the germline ends. Germline V CDR1 and CDR2: GTSNPN, SVGIG (reference sequence). CDR3 sequence reads: CAWSVLGMNTEAFF. In DNA form, the CDR3 reads TGTGCCTGGAGTGTACTAGGGATGAACACTGAAGCTTTCTTT. The full variable domain, its missing parts supplied by reference TRBV30 and TRBJ1-1, is SQTIHQWPATLVQPVGSPLSLECTVEGTSNPNLYWYRQAAGRGLQLLFYSVGIGQISSEVPQNLSASRPQDRQFILSSKKLLLSDSGFYLCAWSVLGMNTEAFFGQGTRLTVV.

This clonotype was counted a few times. V gene TRBV2 combines with J gene TRBJ2-5; 7 bases align to TRBD2. Trimming took 7 bases from V and 7 from J; bases not matched to a gene: 9. The CDR3 covers 13 residues. Germline V gene sequence: CDR1 SNHLY, CDR2 FYNNEI. CDR3 bases: TGTGCCAGCACTCAAGGGGAGGGAGGGACCCAGTACTTC. Its translation: CASTQGEGGTQYF.

The chain combines TRBV18 with TRBJ2-4; TRBD1 matches at 7 bases. The V gene's germline CDR1 is KGHSH and CDR2 LQKENI. The CDR3 loop spans 15 amino acids. Trimming took 3 bases from V and 10 from J; bases not matched to a gene: 12. The CDR3 DNA reads TGTGCCAGCTCACCTCTCGAGGGGGCGATCTGGATTCAGTACTTC. Translation: CASSPLEGAIWIQYF.

This clonotype has just a few counts. This sequence joins TRBV27 and TRBJ2-3; a possible D gene is TRBD2 (6 bases). V was pared by 2 bases and J by 0 bases, with 9 bases between. Germline V gene sequence: CDR1 MNHEY, CDR2 SMNVEV (reference sequence). The CDR3 is made up of 15 amino acids. This CDR3 is CASSLLAPSTDTQYF. CDR3 nucleotides: TGTGCCAGCAGTTTACTAGCGCCTAGCACAGATACGCAGTATTTT.

This clonotype was counted between two and nine times. The chain recombines TRBV18 with TRBJ1-2; D remains ambiguous. Germline values: CDR1 KGHSH, CDR2 LQKENI. V was clipped by 2 bases and J by 0 bases, with 4 bases between them. CDR3 length: 13 residues. This CDR3 reads CASSPIANYGYTF. CDR3 nucleotide sequence: TGTGCCAGCTCACCAATAGCTAACTATGGCTACACCTTC.

This clonotype was picked up a small number of times. V usage is TRBV7-3 and J usage is TRBJ1-1; D is undetermined. The V and J ends lost 5 bases and 1 base respectively, with 14 bases between them. The germline gives CDR1 SGHTA, CDR2 FQGTGA. The CDR3 loop spans 15 amino acids. CDR3 sequence (DNA): TGTGCCAGCAGCCCAAGTGTCGGTAGGAACACTGAAGCTTTCTTT. Translating it yields CASSPSVGRNTEAFF.

This clonotype turned up a few times. V gene TRBV6-1 combines with J gene TRBJ1-4, with a weak D call TRBD1 (5 bases). V lost 1 base and J 7 bases, leaving 10 bases between the germline ends. The CDR3 runs 14 residues. Looked up from germline, CDR1 is MNHNS and CDR2 is SASEGT. The CDR3 coding sequence is TGTGCCAGCAGTGAAGGAGGGGAAAGTGAAAAACTGTTTTTT. Its translation is CASSEGGESEKLFF.

The V call is TRBV7-2, the J call TRBJ2-3; D gene ambiguous. The CDR3 totals 16 residues. Deletions cut 4 bases from V and 3 bases from J, with 17 bases between. The V gene's germline CDR1 is SGHTA and CDR2 FQGNSA. CDR3 amino acids: CASSWAPELETDTQYF. The DNA for the CDR3 is TGTGCCAGCAGCTGGGCCCCAGAGTTGGAGACAGATACGCAGTATTTT.

This clonotype has just a few counts. This chain links TRBV29-1 with TRBJ2-3, with TRBD2 matching 10 bases. CDR3 size: 14 residues. The germline gives CDR1 SQVTM, CDR2 ANQGSEA. Unmatched junction bases numbered 5, after V lost 7 bases and J lost 1 base. The CDR3 loop is CSAPGTSGTDTQYF. The DNA for the CDR3 is TGCAGCGCCCCCGGGACTAGCGGCACAGATACGCAGTATTTT.

Turning to this clonotype: An end of the junction differs from the germline gene, which may be a read error. This rearrangement joins TRBV29-1 to TRBJ2-7; D is uncertain. The CDR3 extends over 12 amino acids. Germline CDR1 and CDR2: SQVTM and ANQGSEA. DNA of the CDR3: TGCAGCGTTGAAGGATTGTCCCACGAGCAGTGCTTC. Translation gives CSVEGLSHEQCF.

The rearrangement links TRBV7-2 to TRBJ1-3, with unresolved D. The CDR3 runs to 16 residues. CDR1 is SGHTA, CDR2 FQGNSA, per germline. Trimming removed 2 bases from V and 2 bases from J, with 13 bases in between. The CDR3 coding sequence is TGTGCCAGCAGCTTATCCCCCGGGCGAGCTGGAAACACCATATATTTT. It encodes CASSLSPGRAGNTIYF.

V is TRBV7-9 and J is TRBJ2-2; D possibly corresponds to TRBD1 (6 bases). The CDR3 is made up of 17 amino acids. Germline V gives CDR1 SEHNR, CDR2 FQNEAQ (reference sequence). Trimming stripped 7 bases from V and 4 bases from J, with 22 bases between. This CDR3 reads CASTDSTGQWSTGELFF. The CDR3 DNA follows: TGTGCCAGCACAGACTCAACAGGACAGTGGAGCACCGGGGAGCTGTTTTTT.

This clonotype has more than one count but fewer than ten. The chain is built from TRBV19 and TRBJ1-1; a possible D gene is TRBD1 (6 bases). Germline-derived CDR1 and CDR2 are LNHDA and SQIVND (reference sequence). V lost 3 bases, J lost 5 bases, and 16 bases lay in between. The length of the CDR3 is 15 residues. DNA of the CDR3: TGTGCCAGTAGTATCCCGGGGGCACGTGAAACTGAAGCTTTCTTT. Translated, it gives CASSIPGARETEAFF.

This clonotype has a handful of counts. The chain carries TRBV20-1 and TRBJ1-1; the D is unclear. Germline V lookup: CDR1 DFQATT, CDR2 SNEGSKA (reference sequence). This CDR3 has 14 amino acids. The V and J ends lost 0 bases and 0 bases respectively, with 8 bases between them. This CDR3 reads CSARDGNMNTEAFF. Written as DNA, the CDR3 is TGCAGTGCTAGAGACGGAAACATGAACACTGAAGCTTTCTTT.

V is TRBV19 and J is TRBJ1-5; 7 nucleotides match TRBD1. V lost 10 bases, J lost 3 bases, and 6 bases stayed unmatched. CDR3 length equals 13 residues. The V gene's germline CDR1 is LNHDA and CDR2 SQIVND (reference sequence). The CDR3 DNA sequence: TGTGCCACAGGGACAGTATCCAATCAGCCCCAGCATTTT. Residues: CATGTVSNQPQHF.

This clonotype appeared a few times. The J gene is TRBJ2-7, the V gene TRBV6-2 or TRBV6-3; 14 bases are a match to TRBD2. This CDR3 spans 21 amino acids. V shed 2 bases and J 3 bases; nucleotides not matched to a gene: 18. CDR1 is MNHEY, CDR2 SVGEGT, per germline. Written as DNA, the CDR3 is TGTGCCAGCAGTTACGGGACTAGCGGGAGTTCCCCGGCGGGGTCTCGCTACGAGCAGTACTTC. Translating it yields CASSYGTSGSSPAGSRYEQYF.

There are a few counts of this clonotype. This chain links TRBV20-1 with TRBJ2-1; the match to TRBD2 covers 11 bases. The V segment lost 5 bases and the J segment 4 bases; nucleotides outside the gene matches: 7. CDR1 and CDR2 (germline): DFQATT, SNEGSKA (reference sequence). The CDR3 runs to 15 residues. CDR3 nucleotides: TGCAGTGCTCCTGCACTAGCGGGAGCGTACAATGAGCAGTTCTTC. Residues: CSAPALAGAYNEQFF.

The chain employs TRBV20-1 and TRBJ1-1, with a weak D call TRBD1 (5 bases). The CDR3 extends over 14 amino acids. Deletions cut 2 bases from V and 5 bases from J, with 15 bases between. Germline assignment: CDR1 DFQATT and CDR2 SNEGSKA (reference sequence). The CDR3 DNA reads as TGCAGTGCTAGAAGAGACGCGGGGCAGACTGAAGCTTTCTTT. It encodes CSARRDAGQTEAFF.

V usage is TRBV6-5 and J usage is TRBJ1-1; possibly TRBD1 for D (5 bases). Trimming took 2 bases from V and 0 from J, leaving 10 bases between them. The CDR3 loop spans 15 amino acids. Per the germline V gene, CDR1 is MNHEY and CDR2 is SVGAGI. CDR3 sequence: CASSYQGIMNTEAFF. The CDR3 DNA follows: TGTGCCAGCAGTTACCAGGGAATTATGAACACTGAAGCTTTCTTT.

The chain carries TRBV11-2 and TRBJ2-7; D possibly corresponds to TRBD1 (5 bases). Germline CDR1 and CDR2: SGHAT and FQNNGV. Between the trimmed V and J ends, which lost 0 bases and 6 bases, there was a span of 15 bases. The CDR3 is made up of 15 amino acids. Here the CDR3 reads CASSLDRDTLGEQYV. CDR3 nucleotides: TGTGCCAGCAGCTTAGACAGGGATACTTTGGGCGAGCAGTACGTC.

The chain combines TRBV6-1 with TRBJ1-5; 7 nucleotides agree with TRBD1. In germline, CDR1 is MNHNS, CDR2 SASEGT. After removal of 7 bases from V and 4 bases from J, the junction contained 4 bases not matched to a gene. The CDR3 is made up of 13 amino acids. CDR3 in DNA: TGTGCCAGCACCCGACAGGGTAATCAGCCCCAGCATTTT. As protein: CASTRQGNQPQHF.

V gene TRBV29-1 combines with J gene TRBJ1-2; TRBD1 might be the D (5 bases). The V gene lost 3 bases and the J gene lost 7 bases, with 18 bases spanning the gap. Germline assignment: CDR1 SQVTM and CDR2 ANQGSEA. The CDR3 contains 14 residues. CDR3 sequence: CSVDNPVGGGGYTF. The CDR3 DNA reads TGCAGCGTTGATAACCCCGTGGGGGGAGGTGGCTACACCTTC.

This clonotype was seen once. The gene calls are TRBV12-5 and TRBJ2-3; no firm D call. The CDR3 loop spans 12 amino acids. V was pared by 5 bases and J by 5 bases, with 8 bases between. CDR1 and CDR2 from the germline V gene are LGHNT and FRNRAP. CDR3 sequence (DNA): TGTGCTAGTGGTCCCCGGAAAGATACGCAGTATTTT. It yields the protein CASGPRKDTQYF.

There are a few counts of this clonotype. J is TRBJ2-1 and V is TRBV19; D could derive from TRBD1 or TRBD2 (5 bases each). In germline, CDR1 is LNHDA, CDR2 SQIVND (reference sequence). V was pared by 2 bases and J by 10 bases, with 15 bases between. This CDR3 has 14 amino acids. CDR3 in amino acids: CASSIRGPREEQFF. CDR3 nucleotide sequence: TGTGCCAGTAGTATAAGGGGACCAAGAGAAGAGCAGTTCTTC.

This clonotype appeared a few times. The chain carries TRBV6-1 and TRBJ2-1; TRBD2 agrees at 7 bases. This CDR3 is built from 16 residues. Losses at the gene ends were 7 bases for V and 3 bases for J; bases not matched to a gene: 12. Germline V gene data show CDR1 as MNHNS and CDR2 as SASEGT. CDR3: CASTPTATGGYNEQFF. The CDR3, as DNA: TGTGCCAGCACCCCGACGGCCACGGGGGGCTACAATGAGCAGTTCTTC.

As regards this clonotype: A much bigger clone sits one base away, suggesting this may be a read error. V usage is TRBV27 and J usage is TRBJ2-3; no firm D call. V lost 8 bases and J lost 5, with 8 bases in between. Germline V gives CDR1 MNHEY, CDR2 SMNVEV (reference sequence). This CDR3 spans 11 amino acids. The CDR3 reads CASGYGDTQYF. CDR3 DNA: TGTGCCAGCGGTTACGGAGATACGCAGTATTTT.

The chain combines TRBV20-1 with TRBJ2-7; 7 bases match TRBD2. The trim removed 0 bases at V and 0 bases at J, leaving 8 bases unmatched. CDR1 is DFQATT, CDR2 SNEGSKA, per germline (reference sequence). This CDR3 contains 16 residues. CDR3 coding DNA: TGCAGTGCTAGAGATCATAGGTGGGAGGGCTCCTACGAGCAGTACTTC. This translates into CSARDHRWEGSYEQYF.

This clonotype was picked up a small number of times. This chain joins TRBV29-1 and TRBJ1-1; D gene unclear. The CDR3 runs to 11 residues. V lost 4 bases, J lost 7 bases, and 10 bases lay in between. Germline V gene data show CDR1 as SQVTM and CDR2 as ANQGSEA. The CDR3 here is CSVALSGEAFF. The CDR3 region has the DNA TGCAGCGTTGCCCTGTCCGGTGAAGCTTTCTTT.